Presented here are 29 T cell receptor beta chains from one specimen sequenced in a study of T cells in women clearing cervical HPV infection. Only in-frame clones appear in the TCRdb table, and some are missing; sequencing was by immunoSEQ multiplex PCR. This sample's table reports approximately 18,000 clones. The material sequenced was blood buffy coat. Source of these receptors: a woman aged 18-70 years with a cervical HPV16 infection that either progressed to CIN3+ or cleared (not recorded which).

In the case of this clone: Coverage ceases 3 residues before the CDR3 finishes, and the germline J gene fills in the end. J is TRBJ2-5 and V is TRBV2; 8 nucleotides agree with TRBD2. This CDR3 has 14 amino acids. V gave up 7 bases and J gave up 5 bases; unmatched junction bases: 9. The germline V gene has CDR1 SNHLY and CDR2 FYNNEI. The CDR3 loop is CASTETSVSETQYF. Incomplete CDR3 DNA: TGTGCCAGCACGGAGACTAGCGTCAGCGAGACC.

Turning to this clone: The observed sequence ends 3 residues before the CDR3 terminus, with the missing tail filled in from the germline J gene. The V call is TRBV5-1, the J call TRBJ2-5; 12 nucleotides agree with TRBD1. Germline V gives CDR1 SGHRS, CDR2 YFSETQ. Germline trimming cut 3 bases from V and 5 bases from J; bases unmatched to any gene: 5. The CDR3 is 15 amino acids. The CDR3 is CASSSRDRGRETQYF. Incomplete CDR3 DNA: TGCGCCAGCAGCTCGCGGGACAGGGGGCGGGAGACC.

Comments on this clone: The read finishes 3 residues shy of the CDR3 end, and the germline J gene is used to complete it. V gene TRBV3-1 (or the pseudogene TRBV3-2) combines with J gene TRBJ2-2; 7 nucleotides line up with TRBD2. This CDR3 has 16 residues. V was clipped by 3 bases and J by 6 bases; unmatched bases: 10. Germline CDR1 and CDR2: LGHDT and YNNKEL (reference sequence). The covered CDR3 bases are TGTGCCAGCAGCCACTCTTACCAGCGGGGACCCGGGGAG. Protein: CASSHSYQRGPGE. The complete CDR3 sequence is CASSHSYQRGPGELFF.

As regards this clone: With the read ending 3 residues before the CDR3 end, the germline J gene is used to fill in that end. V is TRBV2 and J is TRBJ2-1, with D possibly matching TRBD1 (5 bases). Between the trimmed V and J ends, which lost 3 bases and 8 bases, there was a span of 11 bases. This CDR3 comprises 13 residues. The germline CDR1 and CDR2 sequences are SNHLY and FYNNEI. The CDR3 loop is CASSEEQGHEQFF. CDR3 DNA (partial): TGTGCCAGCAGTGAGGAGCAGGGTCATGAG. Based on the CDR3 plus reference TRBV2 and TRBJ2-1, the full variable domain is EPEVTQTPSHQVTQMGQEVILRCVPISNHLYFYWYRQILGQKVEFLVSFYNNEISEKSEIFDDQFSVERPDGSNFTLKIRSTKLEDSAMYFCASSEEQGHEQFFGPGTRLTVL.

Comments on this clone: The sequenced fragment ends 3 residues before the CDR3 boundary, so the rest is inferred from the germline J gene. The chain combines TRBV6-2 or TRBV6-3 with TRBJ1-5, with D unresolved. This CDR3 has 16 residues. V was cut by 0 bases and J by 2 bases, with 11 bases left in between. CDR1 and CDR2 (germline): MNHEY, SVGEGT. The DNA read from the CDR3 is TGTGCCAGCAGTTACTCGACTATTGAGGGCAATCAGCCC. Protein product: CASSYSTIEGNQP. The CDR3 reads in full as CASSYSTIEGNQPQHF.

A remark on this clone: Read data end 3 residues before the CDR3 end; the end is taken from the germline J gene. This rearrangement joins TRBV10-1 to TRBJ2-3, with 10 bases lining up with TRBD1. Germline CDR1 is WNHNN and CDR2 is SYGVQD (reference sequence). This CDR3 has 18 residues. J was trimmed by 2 bases and V by 7 bases; bases with no gene match: 15. The part of the CDR3 DNA that was read is TGCGCCAGCACACTTTCCCTGGGACAGGGGTCTCCCACAGATACG. Protein product: CASTLSLGQGSPTDT. Given in full, the CDR3 is CASTLSLGQGSPTDTQYF.

Judged by frequency, this clone is medium-sized. The read halts 3 residues ahead of the CDR3 end, with the missing end drawn from the germline J gene. The chain uses TRBV18 and TRBJ2-4, with 9 bases fitting TRBD2. Germline CDR1 and CDR2: KGHSH and LQKENI. The CDR3 consists of 14 residues. This CDR3 reads CASSPISRGGVQYF. Incomplete CDR3 DNA: TGTGCCAGCTCACCAATTAGTCGCGGGGGGGTT.

Turning to this clone: The read is 3 residues too short to cover the CDR3 end, so that end is filled in from the germline J gene. The rearrangement joins TRBV19 to TRBJ1-3; 10 bases align to TRBD1. There are 14 residues in the CDR3. The V gene's germline CDR1 is LNHDA and CDR2 SQIVND (reference sequence). J gave up 4 bases and V 7 bases, and 4 bases lay outside the gene matches. The CDR3 DNA, read in part, is TGTGCCAGTACCGGACAGGGGGTCGGAAACACC. This encodes CASTGQGVGNT. The CDR3 in full is CASTGQGVGNTIYF.

As to this clone: The observed sequence ends 3 residues before the CDR3 terminus, with the missing tail filled in from the germline J gene. V gene TRBV6-1 combines with J gene TRBJ1-5; D perhaps matches TRBD1 (5 bases). The CDR3 length is 15 residues. V gave up 0 bases and J gave up 2 bases, with 8 bases separating them. Germline assignment: CDR1 MNHNS and CDR2 SASEGT. CDR3 DNA (partial): TGTGCCAGCAGTGAAGCGACAGACCGCAATCAGCCC. Amino acids: CASSEATDRNQP. The full CDR3 protein is CASSEATDRNQPQHF.

A note on this clone: The read stops 3 residues short of the end of the CDR3; the missing end is completed from the germline J gene. The chain couples TRBV7-8 to TRBJ2-5; no reliable D call. Looked up from germline, CDR1 is SGHVS and CDR2 is FQNEAQ. The V gene lost 6 bases and the J gene lost 5 bases, with 10 bases spanning the gap. CDR3 length: 12 amino acids. The sequenced CDR3 bases are TGTGCCAGCAGATACATAGGGGAGACC. Translation gives CASRYIGET. The CDR3 in its entirety is CASRYIGETQYF.

About this clone itself: The CDR3 is cut off 3 residues early in the read; its end comes from the germline J gene. The chain is built from TRBV9 and TRBJ2-2; 7 positions match TRBD1. The CDR3 is made up of 15 amino acids. Germline V CDR1 and CDR2: SGDLS, YYNGEE. V was pared by 1 base and J by 4 bases, with 4 bases of the junction left unmatched. The CDR3 sequence: CASSVRGRSTGELFF. The DNA read from the CDR3 is TGTGCCAGCAGCGTAAGGGGGCGCAGCACCGGGGAG.

For this clone: The read ends 3 residues before the CDR3 terminus; that terminus is restored from the germline J gene. The V call is TRBV18, the J call TRBJ1-3, with unresolved D. Per germline, CDR1 KGHSH and CDR2 LQKENI. V was cut by 0 bases and J by 3 bases, with 6 bases left in between. The CDR3 runs to 14 residues. CDR3 DNA (partial): TGTGCCAGCTCACCACCGGCGGGTGGAAACACC. Protein sequence: CASSPPAGGNT. The whole CDR3 is CASSPPAGGNTIYF.

This clone is called medium-sized based on its frequency. One end of the junction is discordant with germline, which a read error may explain. The missing CDR3 end, 3 residues past where the read stops, is filled in from the germline J gene. The chain combines TRBV2 with TRBJ2-5, with D perhaps being TRBD1 or TRBD2 (6 bases each). The CDR3 is made up of 13 amino acids. Germline V gene data show CDR1 as SNHLY and CDR2 as FYNNEI. The CDR3 region is CASREGGRETQYF. Incomplete CDR3 DNA: TGTGCCAGCAGGGAAGGGGGGCGAGAGACC.

Comments on this clone: The read halts 3 residues ahead of the CDR3 end, with the missing end drawn from the germline J gene. V and J are TRBV30 and TRBJ1-6; possible D gene TRBD1, 6 bases. This CDR3 has 19 amino acids. V was clipped by 0 bases and J by 4 bases, with 22 bases between them. The germline V gene encodes CDR1 GTSNPN and CDR2 SVGIG (reference sequence). The CDR3 spells CAWSVVHPQQGHYNSPLHF. The DNA read from the CDR3 is TGTGCCTGGAGTGTAGTCCACCCTCAACAGGGCCATTATAATTCACCC.

About this clone: The read comes to an end 3 residues before the CDR3 does, leaving the germline J gene to fill in the end. The chain recombines TRBV18 with TRBJ1-5, with TRBD1 identical over 9 bases. CDR1 KGHSH and CDR2 LQKENI come from the germline V gene. Trimming cost V 5 bases and J 1 base; bases outside gene matches: 12. There are 18 residues in the CDR3. The sequenced CDR3 bases are TGTGCCAGCTCAAGGGACGTAACAGGGGGCGGGAGCAATCAGCCC. Encoded protein: CASSRDVTGGGSNQP. The full-length CDR3 reads as CASSRDVTGGGSNQPQHF.

As for this clone: The read terminates 3 residues before the CDR3 end, so the remaining end is supplied by the germline J gene. V is TRBV5-1 and J is TRBJ1-1; D is perhaps TRBD1 (5 bases). This CDR3 comprises 15 residues. V was cut by 0 bases and J by 6 bases, with 15 bases left in between. Germline CDR1 and CDR2: SGHRS and YFSETQ. The part of the CDR3 DNA that was read is TGCGCCAGCAGCTTGGTAGCATCCGGGGGTGCTGAA. It is translated as CASSLVASGGAE. The whole CDR3 sequence is CASSLVASGGAEAFF. The entire variable domain, with the rest obtained from reference TRBV5-1 and TRBJ1-1, is as follows: KAGVTQTPRYLIKTRGQQVTLSCSPISGHRSVSWYQQTPGQGLQFLFEYFSETQRNKGNFPGRFSGRQFSNSRSEMNVSTLELGDSALYLCASSLVASGGAEAFFGQGTRLTVV.

About this clone itself: The DNA ends 3 residues before the CDR3 does, and the rest of the CDR3 is filled in from the germline J gene. The rearrangement joins TRBV20-1 to TRBJ2-3, with 7 positions matching TRBD1. The V and J ends lost 7 bases and 2 bases, in that order; junction bases with no gene match: 6. CDR3 size: 13 residues. Germline CDR1 and CDR2: DFQATT and SNEGSKA (reference sequence). The CDR3 sequence is CSGETGSTDTQYF. The CDR3 bases that were read are TGCAGTGGCGAGACAGGGTCCACAGATACG.

Remarks on this clone: The read gets to within 3 residues of the CDR3 end, and the germline J gene fills in the rest. The chain joins TRBV7-2 to TRBJ1-6; 7 nucleotides agree with TRBD1. This CDR3 has 14 amino acids. The germline V gene has CDR1 SGHTA and CDR2 FQGNSA. With V trimmed by 5 bases and J by 10 bases, 8 bases remained unmatched. The part of the CDR3 DNA that was read is TGTGCCAGCAGCCGACAGGGTACGGGCTCACCC. Translating it yields CASSRQGTGSP. The CDR3 in its entirety is CASSRQGTGSPLHF.

As regards this clone: The CDR3 end falls 3 residues outside the read, so it is completed with the germline J gene. This chain connects TRBV30 to TRBJ2-1, with 11 bases fitting TRBD2. Per the germline V gene, CDR1 is GTSNPN and CDR2 is SVGIG (reference sequence). J gave up 4 bases and V 2 bases, and 4 bases lay outside the gene matches. The CDR3 covers 15 residues. This CDR3 reads CAWSRGLAEYNEQFF. The part of the CDR3 DNA that was read is TGTGCCTGGAGTAGGGGACTAGCGGAGTACAATGAG.

The CDR3 bases that were read are TGTGCCAGCAGCCAACAGGGCGGGACCTCCTACGAG. It yields the protein CASSQQGGTSYE. The CDR3 as a whole reads CASSQQGGTSYEQYF. The chain joins TRBV7-9 to TRBJ2-7, with D perhaps matching TRBD1 or TRBD2 (6 bases each). Sequencing ends 3 residues short of the CDR3 end; the germline J gene provides the rest. V dropped 5 bases and J dropped 0 bases, with 14 bases sitting between them. There are 15 residues in the CDR3. Germline CDR1 reads SEHNR; CDR2 reads FQNEAQ (reference sequence).

To note about this clone: From the germline J gene comes the end of the CDR3, since the read stops 3 residues before it. The chain has TRBV19 and TRBJ2-1; TRBD1 agrees at 7 bases. This CDR3 comprises 15 residues. Per germline, CDR1 LNHDA and CDR2 SQIVND (reference sequence). Trimming at V came to 5 bases and at J to 8 bases, leaving 12 bases not matched to a gene. The CDR3 here is CASSSRQGVRDEQFF. Incomplete CDR3 DNA: TGTGCCAGTAGTTCCCGACAGGGTGTTCGGGATGAG. Together with reference TRBV19 and TRBJ2-1, the CDR3 gives the full variable domain: DGGITQSPKYLFRKEGQNVTLSCEQNLNHDAMYWYRQDPGQGLRLIYYSQIVNDFQKGDIAEGYSVSREKKESFPLTVTSAQKNPTAFYLCASSSRQGVRDEQFFGPGTRLTVL.

As for this clone: The CDR3 goes on 3 residues after the read ends, and that part is filled in from the germline J gene. The V gene is TRBV30, the J gene TRBJ1-1; unclear D gene. Trimming pared 0 bases from V and 4 bases from J, leaving 18 bases between. This CDR3 spans 16 amino acids. Germline V gene sequence: CDR1 GTSNPN, CDR2 SVGIG (reference sequence). CDR3 sequence: CAWSVGFTPRSTEAFF. The DNA read from the CDR3 is TGTGCCTGGAGTGTAGGGTTTACCCCTCGGAGCACTGAA. Together with reference TRBV30 and TRBJ1-1, the CDR3 gives the full variable domain: SQTIHQWPATLVQPVGSPLSLECTVEGTSNPNLYWYRQAAGRGLQLLFYSVGIGQISSEVPQNLSASRPQDRQFILSSKKLLLSDSGFYLCAWSVGFTPRSTEAFFGQGTRLTVV.

For this clone: The CDR3 extends 3 residues past the end of the read, so its final part is completed from the germline J gene. The V call is TRBV16, the J call TRBJ2-1; TRBD1 agrees at 9 bases. Per germline, CDR1 KGHSY and CDR2 FQNENV. The CDR3 sequence is 14 residues long. Trimming took 3 bases from V and 4 from J; bases not matched to a gene: 1. The CDR3 here is CASSQGTGYNEQFF. The CDR3 DNA, read in part, is TGTGCCAGCAGCCAGGGGACAGGGTACAATGAG.

About this clone: The read finishes 3 residues shy of the CDR3 end, and the germline J gene is used to complete it. The chain recombines TRBV20-1 with TRBJ2-7, with TRBD2 identical over 10 bases. With 3 bases clipped from V and 3 bases from J, the junction kept 8 bases outside the gene matches. Germline V gene sequence: CDR1 DFQATT, CDR2 SNEGSKA (reference sequence). This CDR3 region has 15 residues. The covered CDR3 bases are TGCAGTGCTAGCGCCCCTAGCGGGGGACGCTACGAG. This sequence encodes CSASAPSGGRYE. The complete CDR3 protein is CSASAPSGGRYEQYF.

This clone is labeled medium-sized based on frequency. Coverage ceases 3 residues before the CDR3 finishes, and the germline J gene fills in the end. The J gene is TRBJ2-3, the V gene TRBV18; TRBD1 might be the D (5 bases). Trimming removed 3 bases from V and 3 bases from J, with 7 bases in between. This CDR3 is 13 amino acids long. Germline V gene data show CDR1 as KGHSH and CDR2 as LQKENI. Partial CDR3 DNA: TGTGCCAGCTCACCGCAGGGTACAGATACG. This sequence encodes CASSPQGTDT. The CDR3 reads in full as CASSPQGTDTQYF.

A remark on this clone: The CDR3 end is not reached by the read, which stops 3 residues before it; the germline J gene fills it in. This rearrangement joins TRBV13 to TRBJ2-2; TRBD2 matches 16 bases. The CDR3 is 21 amino acids. CDR1 and CDR2 (germline): PRHDT, FYEKMQ (reference sequence). The junction had 12 bases not matched to a gene; V was cut back by 5 bases and J by 0 bases. CDR3 DNA (partial): TGTGCCAGCAGCACCAGAGCGGCCGGGACTAGCGGGGGGGCGAACACCGGGGAG. Translating it yields CASSTRAAGTSGGANTGE. The entire CDR3 reads CASSTRAAGTSGGANTGELFF. The complete variable domain, with remaining parts taken from reference TRBV13 and TRBJ2-2, reads AAGVIQSPRHLIKEKRETATLKCYPIPRHDTVYWYQQGPGQDPQFLISFYEKMQSDKGSIPDRFSAQQFSDYHSELNMSSLELGDSALYFCASSTRAAGTSGGANTGELFFGEGSRLTVL.

For this clone: The read terminates 3 residues before the CDR3 end, so the remaining end is supplied by the germline J gene. The genes are TRBV29-1 and TRBJ2-7; the match to TRBD1 covers 7 bases. V lost 2 bases to trimming and J lost 3 bases; unmatched junction nucleotides: 7. In germline, CDR1 is SQVTM, CDR2 ANQGSEA. This CDR3 region has 14 residues. This chain's CDR3 is CSVELTGEFYEQYF. CDR3 bases read: TGCAGCGTTGAATTAACAGGGGAATTCTACGAG.

A note on this clone: The read terminates 3 residues ahead of where the CDR3 ends, so the germline J gene completes it. V gene TRBV20-1 combines with J gene TRBJ2-1; D possibly corresponds to TRBD1 (5 bases). V lost 5 bases, J lost 7 bases, and 18 bases lay in between. Looked up from germline, CDR1 is DFQATT and CDR2 is SNEGSKA (reference sequence). The CDR3 is 14 amino acids. The DNA read from the CDR3 is TGCAGTGCTCCGGATAAGGGCAGGGCTAATGAG. Protein product: CSAPDKGRANE. In full, the CDR3 reads CSAPDKGRANEQFF.

Details on this clone: The read terminates 3 residues ahead of where the CDR3 ends, so the germline J gene completes it. The chain uses TRBV10-3 and TRBJ2-3, with 8 bases that match TRBD2. The CDR3 has 14 amino acids. Looked up from germline, CDR1 is ENHRY and CDR2 is SYGVKD. V shed 10 bases, J shed 2 bases, and the junction held 8 bases outside the gene matches. The CDR3 reads CATRERGNTDTQYF. The sequenced part of the CDR3 DNA is TGTGCCACCCGGGAGCGGGGGAACACAGATACG.